One and the same sample provided the 9 T cell receptor beta chains below, sequenced in a study of T cell responses to AZD1222 COVID-19 vaccine. TCRdb keeps only in-frame clones here, not all; method: immunoSEQ multiplex PCR. The table has some 150,000 clones, 85% to 95% seen once. The material sequenced was peripheral blood, taken on day 0 of AZD1222 vaccination. These receptors all stem from an adult in good health.

The chain has TRBV9 and TRBJ1-1; D is unresolved. Trimming left V 0 bases short and J 2 bases short, with 11 bases between. The CDR3 runs 15 residues. Germline V gene data show CDR1 as SGDLS and CDR2 as YYNGEE. CDR3 amino acids: CASSVGPSPNTEAFF. The CDR3 bases are TGTGCCAGCAGCGTAGGGCCCTCTCCCAACACTGAAGCTTTCTTT.

The rearrangement uses TRBV7-2 and TRBJ1-2; a possible D gene is TRBD1 (5 bases). The V gene's germline CDR1 is SGHTA and CDR2 FQGNSA. The CDR3 is 14 amino acids. V lost 5 bases, J lost 8 bases, and 18 bases lay in between. The CDR3 DNA is TGTGCCAGCAGCCCCCAGGGAGGTTTAGTAGGCTACACCTTC. Translating it yields CASSPQGGLVGYTF.

J is TRBJ2-1 and V is TRBV7-9; D unresolved. The germline CDR1 and CDR2 sequences are SEHNR and FQNEAQ (reference sequence). The CDR3 runs to 14 residues. V lost 3 bases and J 9 bases, leaving 15 bases between the germline ends. CDR3 sequence: CASSFTSRSIEQFF. The CDR3 region has the DNA TGTGCCAGCAGCTTCACCAGCAGGAGCATTGAGCAGTTCTTC.

V usage is TRBV29-1 and J usage is TRBJ1-2; possibly TRBD1 for D (6 bases). There are 15 residues in the CDR3. V lost 8 bases and J 5 bases, leaving 24 bases between the germline ends. Germline V lookup: CDR1 SQVTM, CDR2 ANQGSEA. CDR3 loop: CSTGPGRGGFYGYTF. CDR3 nucleotides: TGCAGCACCGGGCCGGGCAGGGGAGGGTTTTATGGCTACACCTTC.

This rearrangement joins TRBV11-2 to TRBJ1-2, with 7 nucleotides matching TRBD1. Trimming removed 5 bases from V and 3 bases from J; junction bases left unmatched: 12. Germline CDR1 SGHAT, CDR2 FQNNGV. CDR3 length: 16 amino acids. Written as DNA, the CDR3 is TGTGCCAGCAGCCCCGTCCCATTTGACAGGGACTATGGCTACACCTTC. Its protein product is CASSPVPFDRDYGYTF. The entire variable domain, with the rest obtained from reference TRBV11-2 and TRBJ1-2, is as follows: EAGVAQSPRYKIIEKRQSVAFWCNPISGHATLYWYQQILGQGPKLLIQFQNNGVVDDSQLPKDRFSAERLKGVDSTLKIQPAKLEDSAVYLCASSPVPFDRDYGYTFGSGTRLTVV.

The V and J genes are TRBV18 and TRBJ2-1, with 14 bases lining up with TRBD2. Germline CDR1 KGHSH, CDR2 LQKENI. Unmatched junction bases numbered 11, after V lost 4 bases and J lost 9 bases. The CDR3 is 17 residues long. DNA of the CDR3: TGTGCCAGCTCACGATCTCTGACTAGCGGGGGGGTCAGTGAGCAGTTCTTC. Amino acid sequence: CASSRSLTSGGVSEQFF.

This chain uses TRBV3-1 (or the pseudogene TRBV3-2) with TRBJ1-2; D call uncertain. This CDR3 is built from 14 residues. CDR1 is LGHDT and CDR2 is YNNKEL in the germline V gene (reference sequence). Trimming removed 4 bases at V and 6 bases at J, with 15 bases between. CDR3 sequence reads: CASSPSRALDGYTF. The CDR3 DNA is TGTGCCAGCAGCCCCTCCCGGGCCCTAGATGGCTACACCTTC.

V gene TRBV11-3 combines with J gene TRBJ2-2; the match to TRBD2 covers 10 bases. CDR3 size: 15 residues. CDR1 is SGHNT and CDR2 is YENEEA in the germline V gene. V dropped 5 bases and J dropped 5; count of bases not matched to a gene: 5. The CDR3 coding sequence is TGTGCCAGCAGCCGCACTAGCGGGACGACCGGGGAGCTGTTTTTT. Its protein is CASSRTSGTTGELFF.

This chain joins TRBV7-9 and TRBJ1-1; possibly TRBD1 for D (6 bases). Germline V gene sequence: CDR1 SEHNR, CDR2 FQNEAQ (reference sequence). The V and J ends lost 5 bases and 4 bases respectively, with 14 bases between them. The CDR3 totals 14 residues. DNA for the CDR3: TGTGCCAGCAGCCTCGCAGGGGAGGTCACTGAAGCTTTCTTT. Protein sequence: CASSLAGEVTEAFF.